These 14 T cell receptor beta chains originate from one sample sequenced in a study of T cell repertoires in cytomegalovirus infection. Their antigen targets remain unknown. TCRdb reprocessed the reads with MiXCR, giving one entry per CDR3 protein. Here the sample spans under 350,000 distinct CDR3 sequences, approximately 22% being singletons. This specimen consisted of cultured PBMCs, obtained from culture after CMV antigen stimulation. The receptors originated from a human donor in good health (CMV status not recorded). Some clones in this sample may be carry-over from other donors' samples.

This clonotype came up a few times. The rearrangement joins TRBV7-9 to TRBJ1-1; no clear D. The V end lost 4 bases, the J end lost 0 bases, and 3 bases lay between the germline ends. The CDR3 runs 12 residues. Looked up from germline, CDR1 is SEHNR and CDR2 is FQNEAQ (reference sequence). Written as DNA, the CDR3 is TGTGCCAGCAGCTGGATGAACACTGAAGCTTTCTTT. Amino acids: CASSWMNTEAFF.

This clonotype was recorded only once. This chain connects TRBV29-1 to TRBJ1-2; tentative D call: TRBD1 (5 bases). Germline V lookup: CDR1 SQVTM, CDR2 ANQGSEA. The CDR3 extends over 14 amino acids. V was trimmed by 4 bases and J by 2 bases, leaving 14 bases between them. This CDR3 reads CSVAGRQINYGYTF. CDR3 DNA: TGCAGCGTTGCCGGAAGACAGATAAACTATGGCTACACCTTC.

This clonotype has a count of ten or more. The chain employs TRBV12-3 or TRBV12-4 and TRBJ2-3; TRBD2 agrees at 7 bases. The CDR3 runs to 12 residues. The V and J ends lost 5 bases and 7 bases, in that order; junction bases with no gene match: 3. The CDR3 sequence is CASSPSGNTQYF. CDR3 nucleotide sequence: TGTGCCAGCAGTCCCAGCGGGAATACGCAGTATTTT.

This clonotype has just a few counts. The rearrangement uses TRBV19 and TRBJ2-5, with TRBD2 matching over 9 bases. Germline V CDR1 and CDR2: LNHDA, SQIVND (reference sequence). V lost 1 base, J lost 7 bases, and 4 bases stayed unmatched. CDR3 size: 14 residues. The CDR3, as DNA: TGTGCCAGTAGTATAGTCCGGCGGGAGGGGACCCAGTACTTC. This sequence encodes CASSIVRREGTQYF.

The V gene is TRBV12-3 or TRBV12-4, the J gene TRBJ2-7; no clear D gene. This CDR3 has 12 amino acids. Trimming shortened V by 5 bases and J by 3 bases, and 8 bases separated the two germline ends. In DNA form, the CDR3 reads TGTGCCAGCAGTAACAACAACTACGAGCAGTACTTC. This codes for CASSNNNYEQYF.

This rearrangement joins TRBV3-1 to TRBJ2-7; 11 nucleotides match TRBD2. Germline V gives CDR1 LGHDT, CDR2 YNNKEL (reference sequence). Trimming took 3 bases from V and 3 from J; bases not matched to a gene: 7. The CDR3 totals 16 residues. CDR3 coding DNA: TGTGCCAGCAGCCAGCCTATAGCGGGAGGGTACTACGAGCAGTACTTC. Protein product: CASSQPIAGGYYEQYF.

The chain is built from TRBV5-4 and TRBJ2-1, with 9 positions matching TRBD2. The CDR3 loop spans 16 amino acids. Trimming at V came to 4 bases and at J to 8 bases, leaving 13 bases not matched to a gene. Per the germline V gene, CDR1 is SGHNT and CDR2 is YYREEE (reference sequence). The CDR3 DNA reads TGTGCCAGCAGCCCATACAGCGGGAGGTCCACGGATGAGCAGTTCTTC. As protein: CASSPYSGRSTDEQFF.

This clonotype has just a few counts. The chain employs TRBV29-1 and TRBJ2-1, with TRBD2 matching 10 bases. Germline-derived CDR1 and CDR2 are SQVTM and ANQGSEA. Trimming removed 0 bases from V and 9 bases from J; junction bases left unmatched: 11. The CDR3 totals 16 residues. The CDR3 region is CSVEDLEAGGPFEQFF. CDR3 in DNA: TGCAGCGTTGAAGATCTGGAAGCGGGAGGGCCCTTTGAGCAGTTCTTC.

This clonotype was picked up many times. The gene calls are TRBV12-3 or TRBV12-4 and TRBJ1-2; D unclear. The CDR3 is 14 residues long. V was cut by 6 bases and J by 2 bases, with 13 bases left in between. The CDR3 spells CASSLTAPNYGYTF. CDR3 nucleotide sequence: TGTGCCAGCAGCCTAACAGCGCCGAACTATGGCTACACCTTC.

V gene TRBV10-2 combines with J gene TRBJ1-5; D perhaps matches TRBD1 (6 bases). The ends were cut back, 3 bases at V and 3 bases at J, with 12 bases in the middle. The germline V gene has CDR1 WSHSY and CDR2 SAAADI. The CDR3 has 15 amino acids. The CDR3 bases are TGCGCCAGCAGTGACCTCGGACAGATCAATCAGCCCCAGCATTTT. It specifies CASSDLGQINQPQHF.

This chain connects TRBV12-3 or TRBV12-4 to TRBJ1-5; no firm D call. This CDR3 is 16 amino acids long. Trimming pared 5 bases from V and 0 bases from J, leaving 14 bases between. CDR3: CASSISYPYSNQPQHF. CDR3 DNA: TGTGCCAGCAGTATCTCTTACCCCTATAGCAATCAGCCCCAGCATTTT.

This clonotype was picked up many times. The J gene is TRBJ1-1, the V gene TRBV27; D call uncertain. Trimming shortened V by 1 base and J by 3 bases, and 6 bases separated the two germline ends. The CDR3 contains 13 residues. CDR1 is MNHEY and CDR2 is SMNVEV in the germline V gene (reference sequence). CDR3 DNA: TGTGCCAGCAGTTTATATCGCCACACTGAAGCTTTCTTT. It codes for CASSLYRHTEAFF.

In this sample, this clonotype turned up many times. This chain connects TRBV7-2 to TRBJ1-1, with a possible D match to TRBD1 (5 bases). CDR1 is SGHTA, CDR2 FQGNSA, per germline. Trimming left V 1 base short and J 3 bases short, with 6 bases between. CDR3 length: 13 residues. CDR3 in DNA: TGTGCCAGCAGCTTAGGGGGGGACACTGAAGCTTTCTTT. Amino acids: CASSLGGDTEAFF.

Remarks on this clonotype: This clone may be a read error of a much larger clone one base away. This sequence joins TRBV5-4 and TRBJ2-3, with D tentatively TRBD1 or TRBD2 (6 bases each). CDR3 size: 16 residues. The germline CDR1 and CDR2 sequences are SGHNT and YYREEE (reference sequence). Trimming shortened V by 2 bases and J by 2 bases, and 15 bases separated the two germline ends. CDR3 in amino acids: CASSFKGGLATDTQYF. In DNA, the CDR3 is TGTGCCAGCAGCTTTAAAGGGGGACTTGCCACAGATACGCAGTATTTT.